The 9 T cell receptor beta chains reported below all come from one sample, sequenced in a study of blood T cell repertoires in COVID-19. Method: immunoSEQ multiplex PCR; TCRdb's copy keeps in-frame clones and lacks some. The table includes more than 250,000 clones, 70% to 90% detected once. The sample comprised PBMCs or T cells enriched from blood (not recorded which). These TCRs come from a woman aged 25 to 39 who had recovered from COVID-19.

This chain links TRBV3-1 (or the pseudogene TRBV3-2) with TRBJ2-1; 8 bases map to TRBD1. Germline loops: CDR1 LGHDT, CDR2 YNNKEL (reference sequence). V was pared by 5 bases and J by 5 bases, with 11 bases of the junction left unmatched. The CDR3 extends over 16 amino acids. CDR3 in DNA: TGTGCCAGCAGCTCGAACCGTGAGACAGGGGACAATGAGCAGTTCTTC. Translated, it gives CASSSNRETGDNEQFF.

The rearrangement uses TRBV19 and TRBJ2-1; a possible D gene is TRBD1 (5 bases). The CDR3 has 13 amino acids. CDR1 is LNHDA and CDR2 is SQIVND in the germline V gene (reference sequence). Deletions cut 0 bases from V and 13 bases from J, with 13 bases between. CDR3 coding DNA: TGTGCCAGTAGTATAGATAGCAGGGCCGCCCAGTTCTTC. Encoded protein: CASSIDSRAAQFF.

The genes are TRBV6-5 and TRBJ1-2; D uncertain. Germline CDR1 MNHEY, CDR2 SVGAGI. The CDR3 has 12 amino acids. V lost 7 bases, J lost 2 bases, and 8 bases lay in between. The chain's CDR3 is CASNPGNYGYTF. The CDR3 nucleotides read TGTGCCAGCAACCCTGGCAACTATGGCTACACCTTC.

The chain has TRBV18 and TRBJ1-2, with D tentatively TRBD1 (6 bases). Trimming stripped 2 bases from V and 7 bases from J, with 11 bases between. This CDR3 is 13 amino acids long. The germline V gene encodes CDR1 KGHSH and CDR2 LQKENI. In nucleotides, the CDR3 is TGTGCCAGCTCACCAGACAGGTCTTCTGGCTACACCTTC. Amino acid sequence: CASSPDRSSGYTF.

The genes are TRBV12-3 or TRBV12-4 and TRBJ2-7, with D maybe TRBD2 (5 bases). This CDR3 is built from 12 residues. The germline V and J ends were trimmed by 6 bases and 6 bases, with 12 bases remaining between them. The CDR3 nucleotides read TGTGCCAGCAGCCACAATCGGGGCGAGCAGTACTTC. It codes for CASSHNRGEQYF.

V and J are TRBV3-1 (or the pseudogene TRBV3-2) and TRBJ1-1, with D tentatively TRBD1 (5 bases). The CDR3 is 18 amino acids. Germline values: CDR1 LGHDT, CDR2 YNNKEL (reference sequence). Trimming took off 4 bases at V and 2 bases at J, with 23 bases between the two ends. The CDR3 sequence is CASSRFLGQVFPNTEAFF. CDR3 bases: TGTGCCAGCAGCCGATTTCTGGGGCAGGTGTTCCCTAACACTGAAGCTTTCTTT.

V is TRBV5-4 and J is TRBJ2-1; D possibly corresponds to TRBD1 (6 bases). This CDR3 is 14 amino acids long. The germline CDR1 and CDR2 sequences are SGHNT and YYREEE (reference sequence). V lost 4 bases to trimming and J lost 11 bases, with 19 bases between them. The CDR3 DNA is TGTGCCAGCAGCCCGCCCACAGGGAGTCCACAGCAGTTCTTC. Protein product: CASSPPTGSPQQFF.

This clone was observed a single time. The CDR3 here is CASSRSGGNQPQHF. CDR3 coding DNA: TGTGCCAGCAGTCGGTCGGGTGGCAATCAGCCCCAGCATTTT. J is TRBJ1-5 and V is TRBV6-2 or TRBV6-3, with D uncertain. Per the germline V gene, CDR1 is MNHEY and CDR2 is SVGEGT. Deletions cut 5 bases from V and 2 bases from J, with 10 bases between. This CDR3 has 14 amino acids.

The chain joins TRBV10-1 to TRBJ2-1; TRBD2 agrees at 12 bases. The germline gives CDR1 WNHNN, CDR2 SYGVQD (reference sequence). CDR3 length: 16 residues. V trimming: 5 bases; J trimming: 8 bases; junction bases outside the gene matches: 10. The CDR3 coding sequence is TGCGCCAGCAGTAAAACCCTAGCGGGGGGGGGCGATGAGCAGTTCTTC. Protein: CASSKTLAGGGDEQFF.